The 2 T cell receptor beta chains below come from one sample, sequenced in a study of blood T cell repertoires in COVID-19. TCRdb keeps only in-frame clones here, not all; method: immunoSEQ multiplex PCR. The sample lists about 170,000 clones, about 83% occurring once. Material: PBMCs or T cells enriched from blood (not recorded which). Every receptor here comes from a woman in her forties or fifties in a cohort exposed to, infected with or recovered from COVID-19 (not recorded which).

CDR3 coding DNA: TGTGCCAGCAGCGTTGGGACAGGACCTACAGGGCAGTTCTTC. Translated: CASSVGTGPTGQFF. V and J are TRBV9 and TRBJ2-1, with 8 bases matching TRBD1. The V gene's germline CDR1 is SGDLS and CDR2 YYNGEE. The CDR3 runs to 14 residues. With 2 bases clipped from V and 12 bases from J, the junction kept 10 bases outside the gene matches.

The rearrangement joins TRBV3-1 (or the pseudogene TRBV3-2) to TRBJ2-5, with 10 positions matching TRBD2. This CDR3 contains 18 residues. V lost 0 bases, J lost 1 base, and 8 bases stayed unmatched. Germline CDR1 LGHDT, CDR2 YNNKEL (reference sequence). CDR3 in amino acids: CASSQDRLAGAAQETQYF. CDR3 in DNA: TGTGCCAGCAGCCAAGATCGGCTAGCGGGAGCTGCCCAAGAGACCCAGTACTTC.